These 30 T cell receptor beta chains came from one sample sequenced in a study of control samples from healthy donors and cancer patients. This table comes from immunoSEQ multiplex PCR, and its TCRdb copy is limited to in-frame clones, with some not included. Of roughly 150,000 clones listed, about 93% are singletons. The sequenced sample consisted of blood. Receptors originate from a man aged 45-60 years in good health.

This chain links TRBV9 with TRBJ2-1; 11 nucleotides align to TRBD2. Losses at the gene ends were 3 bases for V and 8 bases for J; bases not matched to a gene: 13. Per germline, CDR1 SGDLS and CDR2 YYNGEE. The CDR3 has 17 residues. CDR3 loop: CASSGQPGLAGGDEQFF. CDR3 nucleotides: TGTGCCAGCAGCGGACAACCAGGGCTAGCGGGAGGCGATGAGCAGTTCTTC.

The V call is TRBV28, the J call TRBJ2-3, with D possibly TRBD1 on 6 matching bases. The CDR3 consists of 15 residues. Germline assignment: CDR1 MDHEN and CDR2 SYDVKM. V lost 4 bases to trimming and J lost 3 bases, with 14 bases between them. The CDR3 DNA reads TGTGCCAGCAGTTATTACAGGGAAAGGACAGATACGCAGTATTTT. It translates to CASSYYRERTDTQYF.

The chain has TRBV7-2 and TRBJ2-3; 7 bases align to TRBD1. The V and J ends lost 3 bases and 4 bases, in that order; junction bases with no gene match: 1. The CDR3 is 13 residues long. The germline V gene has CDR1 SGHTA and CDR2 FQGNSA. This CDR3 reads CASSFQGADTQYF. CDR3 sequence (DNA): TGTGCCAGCAGCTTCCAGGGGGCAGATACGCAGTATTTT.

CDR3 protein: CASRKTSGLYNEQFF. CDR3 coding DNA: TGTGCCAGCAGGAAGACTAGCGGGCTGTACAATGAGCAGTTCTTC. J is TRBJ2-1 and V is TRBV6-5; 10 bases are a match to TRBD2. CDR1 is MNHEY, CDR2 SVGAGI, per germline. The CDR3 totals 15 residues. V shed 6 bases and J 4 bases; nucleotides not matched to a gene: 6.

The rearrangement links TRBV27 to TRBJ2-7; 9 bases match TRBD1. The junction had 4 bases not matched to a gene; V was cut back by 5 bases and J by 2 bases. The CDR3 totals 14 residues. CDR1 and CDR2 (germline): MNHEY, SMNVEV (reference sequence). Here the CDR3 reads CASSPDRGPYEQYF. The DNA for the CDR3 is TGTGCCAGCAGTCCGGACAGGGGCCCCTACGAGCAGTACTTC.

This chain joins TRBV19 and TRBJ2-1; 11 bases fit TRBD2. There are 14 residues in the CDR3. The V and J ends lost 5 bases and 10 bases, in that order; junction bases with no gene match: 7. CDR1 and CDR2 (germline): LNHDA, SQIVND (reference sequence). The CDR3 sequence: CASSLKRLAGEQFF. The CDR3 nucleotides read TGTGCCAGTAGTCTTAAAAGACTAGCGGGGGAGCAGTTCTTC.

The chain joins TRBV7-9 to TRBJ2-7; possible D gene TRBD2, 6 bases. The germline V gene encodes CDR1 SEHNR and CDR2 FQNEAQ (reference sequence). This CDR3 has 15 amino acids. The V and J ends lost 0 bases and 6 bases respectively, with 15 bases between them. For the CDR3, the DNA is TGTGCCAGCAGCTTAGCGGGGACTGTTGGTTTCGAGCAGTACTTC. This sequence encodes CASSLAGTVGFEQYF.

This sequence joins TRBV9 and TRBJ1-2; D is uncertain. CDR3 length equals 14 residues. The germline gives CDR1 SGDLS, CDR2 YYNGEE. V was cut by 0 bases and J by 7 bases, with 13 bases left in between. The CDR3: CASSVGEEKVGYTF. The DNA of the CDR3 is TGTGCCAGCAGCGTAGGGGAGGAGAAGGTTGGCTACACCTTC.

V is TRBV28 and J is TRBJ1-2; 8 positions match TRBD1. Germline loops: CDR1 MDHEN, CDR2 SYDVKM. The CDR3 covers 15 residues. Trimming removed 5 bases from V and 7 bases from J; junction bases left unmatched: 12. The CDR3 here is CASSLPITGTGGYTF. The CDR3 DNA follows: TGTGCCAGCAGTCTCCCGATCACTGGGACAGGTGGCTACACCTTC.

V usage is TRBV30 and J usage is TRBJ1-3, with no clear D. The CDR3 is 13 amino acids. Germline CDR1 GTSNPN, CDR2 SVGIG (reference sequence). V was clipped by 0 bases and J by 4 bases, with 7 bases between them. CDR3 DNA: TGTGCCTGGAGTGTAGAAGGCGGAAACACCATATATTTT. It codes for CAWSVEGGNTIYF.

The chain recombines TRBV3-1 (or the pseudogene TRBV3-2) with TRBJ1-1; no clear D gene. Trimming took off 5 bases at V and 2 bases at J, with 9 bases between the two ends. Germline CDR1 LGHDT, CDR2 YNNKEL (reference sequence). The length of the CDR3 is 13 residues. The CDR3 spells CASSSQRNTEAFF. In DNA form, the CDR3 reads TGTGCCAGCAGCTCGCAGCGTAACACTGAAGCTTTCTTT.

CDR3 sequence (DNA): TGTGCCAGCAGCGAGATGGACAGGGGTGGGCAGCCCCAGCATTTT. This encodes CASSEMDRGGQPQHF. This chain connects TRBV6-5 to TRBJ1-5; 9 bases fit TRBD1. This CDR3 contains 15 residues. V was clipped by 6 bases and J by 7 bases; unmatched bases: 10. Per the germline V gene, CDR1 is MNHEY and CDR2 is SVGAGI.

The rearrangement links TRBV6-5 to TRBJ2-7; no clear D. Germline CDR1 reads MNHEY; CDR2 reads SVGAGI. The V end lost 3 bases, the J end lost 4 bases, and 16 bases lay between the germline ends. The CDR3 sequence is 15 residues long. This chain's CDR3 is CASSYDTSFLYEQYF. The CDR3 DNA is TGTGCCAGCAGTTATGATACTTCCTTCCTGTACGAGCAGTACTTC.

The chain recombines TRBV3-1 (or the pseudogene TRBV3-2) with TRBJ2-7; D is unresolved. The ends were cut back, 1 base at V and 7 bases at J, with 5 bases in the middle. CDR3 length equals 11 residues. CDR1 is LGHDT and CDR2 is YNNKEL in the germline V gene (reference sequence). The CDR3 DNA is TGTGCCAGCAGCCAAGCGTCTGAGCAGTACTTC. Its translation is CASSQASEQYF.

The V gene is TRBV5-4, the J gene TRBJ2-7, with D tentatively TRBD1 (5 bases). Germline V lookup: CDR1 SGHNT, CDR2 YYREEE (reference sequence). Deletions cut 0 bases from V and 7 bases from J, with 17 bases between. The CDR3 contains 15 residues. The DNA for the CDR3 is TGTGCCAGCAGCTTGGAAGGGGAAATAAGTGGGGAGCAGTACTTC. It translates to CASSLEGEISGEQYF.

This chain uses TRBV5-1 with TRBJ2-5, with no clear D. The length of the CDR3 is 14 residues. The germline V gene has CDR1 SGHRS and CDR2 YFSETQ. Trimming stripped 0 bases from V and 2 bases from J, with 8 bases between. CDR3 nucleotide sequence: TGCGCCAGCAGCTTGGGATTGCCTCAAGAGACCCAGTACTTC. It encodes CASSLGLPQETQYF.

This rearrangement joins TRBV3-1 (or the pseudogene TRBV3-2) to TRBJ1-2, with a tentative D call TRBD1 (6 bases). V dropped 4 bases and J dropped 2 bases, with 11 bases sitting between them. CDR1 and CDR2 from the germline V gene are LGHDT and YNNKEL (reference sequence). The CDR3 has 14 residues. CDR3 loop: CASSPRTENYGYTF. Here the CDR3 DNA reads TGTGCCAGCAGCCCCCGGACAGAAAACTATGGCTACACCTTC.

The CDR3: CASSLSKRELDYEQYF. The CDR3 bases are TGTGCCAGCAGCTTATCCAAGCGGGAGCTGGATTACGAGCAGTACTTC. The rearrangement uses TRBV7-9 and TRBJ2-7; 8 bases are shared with TRBD2. Trimming took 2 bases from V and 4 from J; bases not matched to a gene: 10. The CDR3 spans 16 residues. Germline V gives CDR1 SEHNR, CDR2 FQNEAQ (reference sequence).

The rearrangement links TRBV9 to TRBJ2-6, with TRBD1 as a possible D gene (6 bases). Germline V gives CDR1 SGDLS, CDR2 YYNGEE. This CDR3 is 13 amino acids long. V dropped 10 bases and J dropped 2 bases, with 10 bases sitting between them. The CDR3 coding sequence is TGTGCCTCCACAGGGACTGGGGCCAACGTCCTGACTTTC. As protein: CASTGTGANVLTF.

This chain uses TRBV12-1 with TRBJ2-5; the table's D gene call, TRBD1, was not cross checked with the DNA. TRBV12-1 constitutes a pseudogene. There are 18 residues in the CDR3. In DNA, the CDR3 is TGTGCCAGCAGCTCTGGGGAGACTAGGGACAGCCTCCAAGAGACCCAGTACTTC. Translation gives CASSSGETRDSLQETQYF.

This clone was counted once. This chain links TRBV5-1 with TRBJ2-7, with D unresolved. Between the trimmed V and J ends, which lost 3 bases and 0 bases, there was a span of 4 bases. The CDR3 totals 12 residues. The germline CDR1 and CDR2 sequences are SGHRS and YFSETQ. CDR3 protein: CASSSDSYEQYF. CDR3 DNA sequence: TGCGCCAGCAGCTCAGACTCCTACGAGCAGTACTTC.

The rearrangement uses TRBV28 and TRBJ2-5; the match to TRBD2 covers 13 bases. The V and J ends lost 6 bases and 5 bases, in that order; junction bases with no gene match: 3. CDR3 size: 14 residues. Germline V gene data show CDR1 as MDHEN and CDR2 as SYDVKM. CDR3 loop: CASSKLAGGETQYF. CDR3 bases: TGTGCCAGCAGCAAACTAGCGGGAGGGGAGACCCAGTACTTC.

The chain couples TRBV4-1 to TRBJ2-7; TRBD2 matches 10 bases. CDR3 length: 17 residues. Per the germline V gene, CDR1 is MGHRA and CDR2 is YSYEKL. The junction had 10 bases not matched to a gene; V was cut back by 2 bases and J by 3 bases. As DNA, the CDR3 is TGCGCCAGCAGCCAAAGTACGAGCGGGAGGGCCGGCTACGAGCAGTACTTC. Its protein is CASSQSTSGRAGYEQYF.

CDR3 sequence: CASSEFYTGELFF. The CDR3 nucleotides are TGTGCCAGCAGTGAGTTCTACACCGGGGAGCTGTTTTTT. The chain couples TRBV27 to TRBJ2-2; unclear D gene. This CDR3 is built from 13 residues. Trimming took off 5 bases at V and 3 bases at J, with 7 bases between the two ends. From germline, CDR1 is MNHEY and CDR2 SMNVEV (reference sequence).

The CDR3 loop reads CASSQPSGSSYNEQFF. In DNA form, the CDR3 reads TGTGCCAGCAGCCAACCTAGCGGGAGCTCCTACAATGAGCAGTTCTTC. The chain couples TRBV4-2 to TRBJ2-1; 10 bases are a match to TRBD2. The CDR3 runs 16 residues. Germline V gene sequence: CDR1 LGHNA, CDR2 YNFKEQ. Trimming removed 2 bases from V and 0 bases from J; junction bases left unmatched: 1.

The chain links TRBV19 to TRBJ1-3; D not resolved. Germline lookup yields CDR1 LNHDA and CDR2 SQIVND (reference sequence). CDR3 size: 13 residues. Between the trimmed V and J ends, which lost 7 bases and 4 bases, there was a span of 11 bases. CDR3 residues: CASTGIKGNTIYF. For the CDR3, the DNA is TGTGCCAGTACTGGGATTAAGGGAAACACCATATATTTT.

V gene TRBV5-1 combines with J gene TRBJ1-4; D is ambiguous. V was shortened by 7 bases and J by 0 bases, with 10 bases between the two germline ends. Germline V CDR1 and CDR2: SGHRS, YFSETQ. The CDR3 extends over 14 amino acids. CDR3 sequence reads: CASRPATTNEKLFF. CDR3 in DNA: TGCGCCAGCCGGCCCGCCACAACTAATGAAAAACTGTTTTTT.

V and J are TRBV6-4 and TRBJ2-7, with D possibly matching TRBD1 (5 bases). The V end was cut by 4 bases, the J end by 4 bases, with 11 bases between. The germline gives CDR1 MRHNA, CDR2 SNTAGT. The length of the CDR3 is 13 residues. The CDR3 loop is CASSGRVEYEQYF. CDR3 DNA: TGTGCCAGCAGTGGCAGGGTAGAATACGAGCAGTACTTC.

J is TRBJ2-7 and V is TRBV3-1 (or the pseudogene TRBV3-2); D possibly matches TRBD1 or TRBD2 (5 bases each). This CDR3 has 15 residues. The V and J ends lost 5 bases and 1 base respectively, with 15 bases between them. Germline CDR1 and CDR2: LGHDT and YNNKEL (reference sequence). CDR3 nucleotides: TGTGCCAGCAGCGGAGGAAGGGGATGGTCCTACGAGCAGTACTTC. This translates into CASSGGRGWSYEQYF.

The CDR3 DNA reads TGTGCCAGCAGTGAACGAGGGACAGGCCTCAATCAGCCCCAGCATTTT. Translated: CASSERGTGLNQPQHF. The chain is built from TRBV2 and TRBJ1-5; TRBD1 matches at 8 bases. Germline assignment: CDR1 SNHLY and CDR2 FYNNEI. The CDR3 sequence is 16 residues long. The ends lost 2 bases at V and 3 bases at J; junction bases unmatched: 6.